Sequencing of this T cell receptor (beta chain) was carried out in a study of spatial heterogeneity in lung cancer. Looking at the study overall: The average appearance count of each unique TCR and UMI combination in raw reads was more than eight.

Every TCR cDNA molecule carried a tag that served as a unique molecular identifier. MiXCR, applied by TCRdb to the 5' RACE reads, yields one record per CDR3 protein. Here the sample spans about 70,000 distinct CDR3 sequences, approximately 8.9% being singletons. This clonotype was picked up many times. Its specificity is not known. The time point was: blood at routine non-recurrence follow-up after resection. Whole RNA, isolated from tumor, nontumor lung or frozen PBMC, was sequenced without prior sorting. V lost 6 bases and J lost 0, with 9 bases in between. This CDR3 region has 14 residues. Germline CDR1 SNHLY, CDR2 FYNNEI. Study-level findings and limits: Circulating ubiquitous expanded tumor TCRs were observed more frequently at resection than at follow-up.

The V gene is TRBV2, the J gene TRBJ2-4; D not resolved. Material: PBMCs, obtained at follow-up. This TCR was recovered from a female donor with early-stage non-small cell lung cancer. The CDR3 region is CASSVLLAKNIQYF. For the CDR3, the DNA is TGTGCCAGCAGCGTATTACTAGCCAAAAACATTCAGTACTTC. The variable domain in full, with the rest retrieved from reference TRBV2 and TRBJ2-4, is EPEVTQTPSHQVTQMGQEVILRCVPISNHLYFYWYRQILGQKVEFLVSFYNNEISEKSEIFDDQFSVERPDGSNFTLKIRSTKLEDSAMYFCASSVLLAKNIQYFGAGTRLSVL.